A selection of T cell receptor beta chains follows, all from one sample in a study of blood T cell repertoires in COVID-19. Generated by immunoSEQ multiplex PCR, the TCRdb table keeps only in-frame clones and is missing some. Of approximately 170,000 clones listed, roughly 90% were seen once; the top ten hold about a sixth. The source material was peripheral blood. The source is a man between 60 and 75 years old with active or convalescent COVID-19. Both conserved end residues are part of each CDR3. Fields, in order: V gene, J gene, D gene, clone size, CDR3 DNA, CDR3 protein. D genes are given only for firm matches. Clone size is not always given. Where it is, it says once, few, many or a class for expanded clones.

>TRBV7-8|TRBJ2-2|NA|NA
TGTGCCAGCAGCCACCCAGGACTAAACACCGGGGAGCTGTTTTTT
CASSHPGLNTGELFF
>TRBV6-5|TRBJ1-5|NA|NA
TGTGCCAGCAGTTTAACAGGTTATCAGCCCCAGCATTTT
CASSLTGYQPQHF
>TRBV4-2|TRBJ1-2|TRBD1|NA
TGTGCCAGCAGCCAAGACGGGGTGGGACAGGGAGCCATGTCTCGCTATGGCTACACCTTC
CASSQDGVGQGAMSRYGYTF
>TRBV18|TRBJ2-5|TRBD2|NA
TGTGCCAGCTCACCGCGGGGGTTAGAGACCCAGTACTTC
CASSPRGLETQYF
>TRBV6-5|TRBJ1-1|TRBD1|once
TGTGCCAGCAGTTTGCCGGGACAGGGGGCCACTGAAGCTTTCTTT
CASSLPGQGATEAFF
>TRBV4-2|TRBJ1-2|NA|NA
TGTGCCAGCAGCCCCCGTACGGATGTTCCGGGGTCCGGCTACACCTTC
CASSPRTDVPGSGYTF
>TRBV2|TRBJ1-4|TRBD1|NA
TGTGCCAGCTCCTTTGGGGACAGAACAACTAATGAAAAACTGTTTTTT
CASSFGDRTTNEKLFF
>TRBV28|TRBJ2-1|TRBD2|few
TGTGCCAGCTACAACTCCGGGACTACCAATGAGCAGTTCTTC
CASYNSGTTNEQFF
>TRBV7-8|TRBJ2-1|TRBD1|NA
TGTGCCAGCACCATCCAGGGGGTGTCCTACAATGAGCAGTTCTTC
CASTIQGVSYNEQFF
>TRBV27|TRBJ2-5|TRBD1|once
TGTGCCAGCAGCCCCGGGACAGGGGTAGTGACCCAGTACTTC
CASSPGTGVVTQYF
>TRBV5-1|TRBJ1-3|NA|NA
TGCGCCAGCAGCTTCGGTAGTTCTGGAAACACCATATATTTT
CASSFGSSGNTIYF
>TRBV27|TRBJ1-5|TRBD1|NA
TGTGCCAGCAGTGGACAGGGGACCGGTCAGCCCCAGCATTTT
CASSGQGTGQPQHF
>TRBV11-2|TRBJ2-3|NA|NA
TGTGCCAGCAGCTTAGCCGTAGACACAGATACGCAGTATTTT
CASSLAVDTDTQYF
>TRBV3-1/TRBV3-2|TRBJ1-2|TRBD1|NA
TGTGCCAGCAGCCCGGACAGGGACTATGGCTACACCTTC
CASSPDRDYGYTF
>TRBV5-1|TRBJ2-7|NA|NA
TGCGCCAGCAGCTTGGAGGCAGGGGGGACCTACGAGCAGTACTTC
CASSLEAGGTYEQYF
>TRBV3-1/TRBV3-2|TRBJ1-4|NA|NA
TGTGCCAGCAGCCAAGTAGCAGGACACCCCGAAAAACTGTTTTTT
CASSQVAGHPEKLFF
>TRBV5-4|TRBJ1-4|TRBD1|NA
TGTGCCAGCAGCACCGGGACAGGGAATGAAAAACTGTTTTTT
CASSTGTGNEKLFF
>TRBV14|TRBJ1-1|NA|NA
TGTGCCAGCAGCCGAGGTACAGGGAACACTGAAGCTTTCTTT
CASSRGTGNTEAFF
>TRBV10-1|TRBJ2-3|NA|NA
TGCGCCAGCAGTGAGTCGACGGGAACGAGGGCCGGAGATACGCAGTATTTT
CASSESTGTRAGDTQYF
>TRBV6-5|TRBJ2-2|NA|NA
TGTGCCAGCAGTTACTTGACAGTTTTCGGCGGGGAGCTGTTTTTT
CASSYLTVFGGELFF
>TRBV19|TRBJ2-6|NA|once
TGTGCCAGTAGTATGAAAGGGGCAGGGGCCAACGTCCTGACTTTC
CASSMKGAGANVLTF
>TRBV6-5|TRBJ1-1|NA|NA
TGTGCCAGCAGTTACGGCGGGGGGACTGGAAACACTGAAGCTTTCTTT
CASSYGGGTGNTEAFF
>TRBV5-1|TRBJ1-6|NA|NA
TGCGCCAGCAGCTTGTCCACTAGGGCTAGCTCCTATAATTCACCCCTCCACTTT
CASSLSTRASSYNSPLHF
>TRBV29-1|TRBJ2-5|NA|NA
TGCAGCGTTGTTCAGGGTGGCGAGACCCAGTACTTC
CSVVQGGETQYF
>TRBV20-1|TRBJ1-5|NA|NA
TGCAGTGCCAGTGGACGGGACAATCAGCCCCAGCATTTT
CSASGRDNQPQHF
>TRBV6-5|TRBJ1-5|TRBD1|NA
TGTGCCAGCAGATATACAGGGGATAGCAATCAGCCCCAGCATTTT
CASRYTGDSNQPQHF
>TRBV2|TRBJ1-1|TRBD1|NA
TGTGCCAGCAGGACGTCTACAGGGGGCACTGAAGCTTTCTTT
CASRTSTGGTEAFF
>TRBV20-1|TRBJ1-1|NA|once
TGCAGCCCAGGGGAGGCTTTCTTT
CSPGEAFF
>TRBV7-2|TRBJ2-2|NA|NA
TGTGCCAGCAGCTTAATGAGGGAGACCGGGGAGCTGTTTTTT
CASSLMRETGELFF
>TRBV18|TRBJ1-2|NA|NA
TGTGCCAGCTCACCGGGGGTAGGGGGCTATGGCTACACCTTC
CASSPGVGGYGYTF
>TRBV6-5|TRBJ2-7|NA|NA
TGTGCCAGCAGTTACGCGGTGAATCCCTACGAGCAGTACTTC
CASSYAVNPYEQYF
>TRBV7-6|TRBJ2-1|TRBD1|NA
TGTGCCAGCAGCCTACGCAGGGACAGGGAGTTCAATGAGCAGTTCTTC
CASSLRRDREFNEQFF
>TRBV3-1/TRBV3-2|TRBJ1-2|TRBD1|NA
TGTGCCAGCAGCCAAGGGACAGGGACGAACTATGGCTACACCTTC
CASSQGTGTNYGYTF
>TRBV24-1|TRBJ2-5|NA|NA
TGTGCCACCAGTGATTTCTCTACAGGACAAGAGACCCAGTACTTC
CATSDFSTGQETQYF
>TRBV5-1|TRBJ2-1|TRBD2|once
TGCGCCAGCAGCTTGGGTTGGACTAGCGGGGACAATGAGCAGTTCTTC
CASSLGWTSGDNEQFF
>TRBV15|TRBJ1-1|TRBD1|NA
TGTGCCACCAGCAGGGGGTCGACAGGGGCGACTGAAGCTTTCTTT
CATSRGSTGATEAFF
>TRBV11-2|TRBJ2-5|NA|NA
TGTGCCAGCAGCACGGGAAGGATTCAAGAGACCCAGTACTTC
CASSTGRIQETQYF
>TRBV18|TRBJ2-7|NA|NA
TGTGCCAGCTCACCTTCTCAGGGCAAGGGCTACTACGAGCAGTACTTC
CASSPSQGKGYYEQYF
>TRBV7-2|TRBJ2-3|NA|NA
TGTGCCAGCAGCTTAGGGGTGACAAAGTGGGCAGATACGCAGTATTTT
CASSLGVTKWADTQYF
>TRBV5-1|TRBJ2-3|NA|NA
TGCGCCAGCAGCTTGGAGGGACAAATAGTAGATACGCAGTATTTT
CASSLEGQIVDTQYF
>TRBV19|TRBJ1-1|TRBD1|NA
TGTGCCAGTAGTGTACAGGGGGTTGGAGCTTTCTTT
CASSVQGVGAFF
>TRBV27|TRBJ1-2|NA|NA
TGTGCCAGCAGTCAACAGGGCTATGGCTACACCTTC
CASSQQGYGYTF